The following is a T cell receptor (beta chain) sequence with its context. Antigen unknown. The data are from a study of graft-versus-host responses after intestinal transplantation. Points from the study as a whole: GvH clones turned up in recipient marrow; some had shown up first in ileum or blood. Early post-transplant declines in HvG were associated with peak levels of circulating GvH clones.

CDR3 length: 14 residues. Germline values: CDR1 MDHEN, CDR2 SYDVKM. V lost 6 bases to trimming and J lost 1 base, with 13 bases between them. The method was immunoSEQ multiplex PCR; TCRdb's version includes in-frame clones alone and lacks a portion of them. The table shows roughly 120,000 clones, with 75% to 95% occurring only once. Sequenced material: unstimulated CD4+ T cells sorted from spleen or lymph node cells, taken before intestinal transplant. This TCR was recovered from a human donor who received an intestinal transplant. V gene TRBV28 combines with J gene TRBJ2-7; maybe TRBD1 (6 bases). CDR3: CASSYPGTSYEQYF. The CDR3 DNA reads as TGTGCCAGCAGCTATCCCGGGACATCCTACGAGCAGTACTTC.